This T cell receptor beta chain was sequenced for a study of T cell responses to AZD1222 COVID-19 vaccine. Combined were second doses at about 4 or about 12 weeks. Turning to this clone: Its antigen is undetermined.

Study-level results: The CD4 TCRs associated with vaccination extended across spike and predominated at 160-218 and 743-854. A rise in Spike-specific TCR breadth and depth followed two AZD1222 doses. Donors were mostly white British, more females; clonal diversity possibly underestimated.

TCRdb's table, derived via immunoSEQ multiplex PCR, lists solely in-frame clones and lacks some. The sample has roughly 100,000 clones, 87% seen once; the top ten hold over 2%. This CDR3 is built from 18 residues. Trimming cost V 5 bases and J 9 bases; bases outside gene matches: 17. Germline CDR1 SGHTA, CDR2 FQGTGA. The sequence derives from an adult who received the AZD1222 COVID-19 vaccine. V gene TRBV7-3 combines with J gene TRBJ1-6, with 9 bases lining up with TRBD1. The specimen comprised peripheral blood, sampled 28 days after the second AZD1222 dose. Here the CDR3 DNA reads TGTGCCAGCAGCCCCCAAGGGGGGACAGGGATTTTGCCTTCACCCCTCCACTTT. Its translation is CASSPQGGTGILPSPLHF. The full variable domain, completed using reference TRBV7-3 and TRBJ1-6, is GAGVSQTPSNKVTEKGKYVELRCDPISGHTALYWYRQSLGQGPEFLIYFQGTGAADDSGLPNDRFFAVRPEGSVSTLKIQRTERGDSAVYLCASSPQGGTGILPSPLHFGNGTRLTVT.